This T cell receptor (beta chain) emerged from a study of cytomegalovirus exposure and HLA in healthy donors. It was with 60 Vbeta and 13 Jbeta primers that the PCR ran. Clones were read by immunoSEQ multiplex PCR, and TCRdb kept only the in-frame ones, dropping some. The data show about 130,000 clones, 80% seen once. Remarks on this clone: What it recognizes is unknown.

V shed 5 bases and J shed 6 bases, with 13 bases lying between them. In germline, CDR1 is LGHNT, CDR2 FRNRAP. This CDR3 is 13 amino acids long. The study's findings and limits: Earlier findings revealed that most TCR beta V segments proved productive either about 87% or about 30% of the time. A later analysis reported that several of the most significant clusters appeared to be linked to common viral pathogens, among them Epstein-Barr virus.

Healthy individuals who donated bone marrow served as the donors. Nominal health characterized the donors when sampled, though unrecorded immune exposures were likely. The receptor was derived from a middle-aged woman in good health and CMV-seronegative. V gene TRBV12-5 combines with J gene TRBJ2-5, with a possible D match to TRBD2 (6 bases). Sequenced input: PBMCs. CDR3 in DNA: TGTGCTAGTGGTACGGGGGACGTGAAGACCCAGTACTTC. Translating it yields CASGTGDVKTQYF.